One and the same sample provided the 10 T cell receptor beta chains below, sequenced in a study of cytomegalovirus exposure and HLA in healthy donors. 60 Vbeta and 13 Jbeta primers were used in PCR. Clones were sequenced by immunoSEQ multiplex PCR, and TCRdb holds only the in-frame ones, with some missing. The sample yields 50,000 or so clones, over 70% seen once. Sequencing used PBMCs. The receptor set was obtained from a man aged 18 to 35 in good health and CMV-seronegative.

The rearrangement uses TRBV4-3 and TRBJ2-7; no clear D gene. Germline V CDR1 and CDR2: LGHNA, YSLEER. The CDR3 extends over 15 amino acids. The germline V and J ends were trimmed by 0 bases and 0 bases, with 9 bases remaining between them. The DNA of the CDR3 is TGCGCCAGCAGCCAAGATAGAGGTAACTCCTACGAGCAGTACTTC. It is translated as CASSQDRGNSYEQYF.

The rearrangement joins TRBV7-9 to TRBJ2-3; a possible D gene is TRBD1 (6 bases). V dropped 6 bases and J dropped 4 bases, with 14 bases sitting between them. This CDR3 has 14 residues. Germline values: CDR1 SEHNR, CDR2 FQNEAQ (reference sequence). This CDR3 reads CASSHTGQADTQYF. In DNA, the CDR3 is TGTGCCAGCAGTCATACAGGGCAAGCAGATACGCAGTATTTT.

The rearrangement uses TRBV29-1 and TRBJ2-5, with 7 bases that match TRBD1. CDR3 length equals 13 residues. Trimming removed 8 bases from V and 0 bases from J; junction bases left unmatched: 6. Germline V gene lookup returns CDR1 SQVTM and CDR2 ANQGSEA. The CDR3 reads CSTQGEYQETQYF. CDR3 nucleotide sequence: TGCAGCACTCAGGGGGAGTACCAAGAGACCCAGTACTTC.

CDR3 DNA: TGTGCCAGCAGTGAGACAGGGGGCTATGGCTACACCTTC. Residues: CASSETGGYGYTF. The chain has TRBV6-4 and TRBJ1-2; 9 nucleotides agree with TRBD1. The CDR3 is made up of 13 amino acids. Germline CDR1 is MRHNA and CDR2 is SNTAGT. The V segment lost 3 bases and the J segment 4 bases; nucleotides outside the gene matches: 0.

The rearrangement uses TRBV15 and TRBJ1-4, with unresolved D. V was cut by 3 bases and J by 8 bases, with 7 bases left in between. The length of the CDR3 is 12 residues. Germline V gives CDR1 LNHNV, CDR2 YYDKDF (reference sequence). The CDR3 DNA sequence: TGTGCCACCAGCAGGCGCGGAGAAAAACTGTTTTTT. Translating gives CATSRRGEKLFF.

J is TRBJ2-2 and V is TRBV27, with a tentative D call TRBD2 (6 bases). The germline V and J ends were trimmed by 5 bases and 7 bases, with 14 bases remaining between them. This CDR3 comprises 14 residues. Germline-derived CDR1 and CDR2 are MNHEY and SMNVEV (reference sequence). The CDR3 DNA reads as TGTGCCAGCAGTCTCGGGACTCACAGCGGGGAGCTGTTTTTT. The encoded protein is CASSLGTHSGELFF.

The chain couples TRBV7-2 to TRBJ2-7; TRBD1 matches 10 bases. The CDR3 is made up of 14 amino acids. Trimming took 7 bases from V and 2 from J; bases not matched to a gene: 5. In germline, CDR1 is SGHTA, CDR2 FQGNSA. Here the CDR3 reads CASTWDRGPYEQYF. Here the CDR3 DNA reads TGTGCCAGCACCTGGGACAGGGGTCCCTACGAGCAGTACTTC.

The V call is TRBV5-1, the J call TRBJ2-1; no definite D call. In germline, CDR1 is SGHRS, CDR2 YFSETQ. V lost 4 bases to trimming and J lost 4 bases, with 12 bases between them. CDR3 length: 14 amino acids. The CDR3 spells CASSPPRQYNEQFF. The DNA of the CDR3 is TGCGCCAGCAGCCCCCCTAGGCAGTACAATGAGCAGTTCTTC.

V and J are TRBV4-3 and TRBJ2-5, with 8 positions matching TRBD1. CDR1 is LGHNA and CDR2 is YSLEER in the germline V gene. V lost 4 bases, J lost 7 bases, and 14 bases stayed unmatched. CDR3 length: 16 amino acids. The CDR3 DNA sequence: TGCGCCAGCAGCCTTAGGGACAGGCACCTCTGCGGGACCCAGTACTTC. Translating it yields CASSLRDRHLCGTQYF.

The DNA for the CDR3 is TGTGCCATCAGCGCGACAGGAAGGAACACTGAAGCTTTCTTT. This encodes CAISATGRNTEAFF. The V and J genes are TRBV10-3 and TRBJ1-1; the D gene is possibly TRBD1 (6 bases). CDR3 length: 14 residues. Between the trimmed V and J ends, which lost 6 bases and 1 base, there was a span of 12 bases. Looked up from germline, CDR1 is ENHRY and CDR2 is SYGVKD.